A selection of T cell receptor beta chains follows, all from one sample in a study of CD8+CD57+ T cells in acquired aplastic anemia. TCRdb independently ran MiXCR on the reads; one entry per CDR3 protein. The data contain about 180,000 distinct CDR3 sequences, 45% to 50% of them seen just once; the ten biggest clones take up 2.9%. Input material: sorted CD4+, CD8+, or CD8+CD57+ T cells (not recorded which) from PBMCs. Receptors originate from a human donor in good health. The CDR3 runs from the conserved cysteine through the conserved F or W. D genes are given only for firm matches. Size is stated for part of the rows, as once, few or many counts, or as a class when the clone is expanded.

TRBV2	TRBJ1-1	-	-	TGTGCCAGCGGGGGGGGAGGGCCGAACACTGAAGCTTTCTTT	CASGGGGPNTEAFF
TRBV12-3/TRBV12-4	TRBJ1-5	-	-	TGTGTCAGCAGTTTATCGACGGTGTATAGCAATCAGCCCCAGCATTTT	CVSSLSTVYSNQPQHF
TRBV19	TRBJ1-5	-	many	TGTGCCAGTAGCCCCGGGCAGTTCAATCAGCCCCAGCATTTT	CASSPGQFNQPQHF
TRBV10-3	TRBJ2-3	-	few	TGTGCCATCAGTGAGTCCGTTACAGGCACAGATACGCAGTATTTT	CAISESVTGTDTQYF
TRBV27	TRBJ2-3	TRBD2	few	TGTGCCAGCAGTTTAAGACTAGCGGCTCCTAGCACAGATACGCAGTATTTT	CASSLRLAAPSTDTQYF
TRBV30	TRBJ2-3	-	-	TGTGCCTGGTCCGCCCCAGGGATCCGCACAGATACGCAGTATTTT	CAWSAPGIRTDTQYF
TRBV19	TRBJ2-5	-	-	TGTGCCAGTAGTATAGATGGTAGGCCATGGGGAGAGACCCAGTACTTC	CASSIDGRPWGETQYF
TRBV4-2	TRBJ1-3	-	once	TGTGCCAGCAGCCAAGAATTAGGCTCTGGAAACACCATATATTTT	CASSQELGSGNTIYF
TRBV2	TRBJ2-7	TRBD2	-	TGTGCCAGCAGACTAGCGGGAGACGAGCAGTACTTC	CASRLAGDEQYF
TRBV7-6	TRBJ2-5	TRBD1	few	TGTGCCAGCAGCGAACCGGGACAGGGGAGAGAGACCCAGTACTTC	CASSEPGQGRETQYF
TRBV10-3	TRBJ1-4	TRBD1	few	TGTGCCATCGGGACCGGGACAGGGAATGAAAAACTGTTTTTT	CAIGTGTGNEKLFF
TRBV6-1	TRBJ1-5	-	many	TGTGCCAGCAGTGTGGGGGTGGAGCAGCCCCAGCATTTT	CASSVGVEQPQHF
TRBV24-1	TRBJ2-2	TRBD2	-	TGTGCCACCAGTGATCAAGGGACTAGCGGGAGGAACGGGGAGCTGTTTTTT	CATSDQGTSGRNGELFF
TRBV19	TRBJ1-2	TRBD1	many	TGTGCCAGTAGTCAAACCCAGGGGGCGACTAACTATGGCTACACCTTC	CASSQTQGATNYGYTF
TRBV5-1	TRBJ2-7	TRBD1	many	TGCGCCAGCAGCTTAAGACAGGGACGCGACGAGCAGTACTTC	CASSLRQGRDEQYF
TRBV4-1	TRBJ2-5	-	-	TGCGCCAGCAGCCAAGAAGGCCCGGGACAAATACAAGAGACCCAGTACTTC	CASSQEGPGQIQETQYF
TRBV20-1	TRBJ1-1	-	many	TGCAGTGCTAGAGATGGTACGTTCGAAGCTTTCTTT	CSARDGTFEAFF
TRBV20-1	TRBJ2-3	TRBD2	-	TGCAGTGCTAGAGTCCGGGGACTTGGCGGGAGGAGGGGCACAGATACGCAGTATTTT	CSARVRGLGGRRGTDTQYF
TRBV9	TRBJ2-3	-	few	TGTGCCAGCAGCGTAGTGTCGGGGGATTCAGATACGCAGTATTTT	CASSVVSGDSDTQYF
TRBV7-3	TRBJ2-5	-	few	TGTGCCAGCAGCTGGGACACACAAGAGACCCAGTACTTC	CASSWDTQETQYF
TRBV4-2	TRBJ2-7	-	many	TGTGCCAGCAGGCCCTCTGGGGCAGGCGAGCAGTACTTC	CASRPSGAGEQYF
TRBV5-5	TRBJ2-5	TRBD1	many	TGTGCCAGCAGCTTGGGAGCGTTCGGGACAGGGGTAGGAGAGACCCAGTACTTC	CASSLGAFGTGVGETQYF
TRBV20-1	TRBJ1-2	-	-	TGCAGTGCTAGAGATGGGGGCGGGAGGATTACGGGCTACACCTTC	CSARDGGGRITGYTF
TRBV5-1	TRBJ1-1	-	-	TGCGCCAGCAGCTTGCCTAGGAACACTGAAGCTTTCTTT	CASSLPRNTEAFF
TRBV19	TRBJ1-2	-	many	TGTGCCAGTAGTAGGGCCAGGGCCCTTGGTGGCTACACCTTC	CASSRARALGGYTF
TRBV27	TRBJ2-7	TRBD2	many	TGTGCCAGCGGACTTGGCGGGAGTGTCTACGAGCAGTACTTC	CASGLGGSVYEQYF
TRBV6-5	TRBJ2-5	-	many	TGTGCCAGTTCTAGGGGTATCAGAGAGACCCAGTACTTC	CASSRGIRETQYF